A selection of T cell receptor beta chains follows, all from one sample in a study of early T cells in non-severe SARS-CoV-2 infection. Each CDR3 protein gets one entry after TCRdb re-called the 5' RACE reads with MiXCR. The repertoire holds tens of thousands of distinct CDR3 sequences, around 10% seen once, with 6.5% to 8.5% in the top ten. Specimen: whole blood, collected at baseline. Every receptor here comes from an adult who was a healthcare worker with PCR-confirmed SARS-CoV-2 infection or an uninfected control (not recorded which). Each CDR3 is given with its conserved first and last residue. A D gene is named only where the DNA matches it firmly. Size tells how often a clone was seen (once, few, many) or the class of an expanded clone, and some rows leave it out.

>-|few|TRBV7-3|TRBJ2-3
CASSPVGPDTQYF
TGTGCCAGCAGCCCCGTGGGGCCAGATACGCAGTATTTT
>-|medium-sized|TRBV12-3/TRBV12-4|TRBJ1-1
CASRSTGVLNTEAFF
TGTGCCAGCAGATCCACAGGAGTTTTAAACACTGAAGCTTTCTTT
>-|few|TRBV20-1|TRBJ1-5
CSASGQNQPQHF
TGCAGTGCCTCTGGACAGAATCAGCCCCAGCATTTT
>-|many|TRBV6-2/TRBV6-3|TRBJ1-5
CASSYSSAGLSNQPQHF
TGTGCCAGCAGTTACTCGAGTGCAGGGCTTAGCAATCAGCCCCAGCATTTT
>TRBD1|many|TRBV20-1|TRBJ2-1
CSARPTGGEQFF
TGCAGTGCTAGACCAACAGGGGGTGAGCAGTTCTTC
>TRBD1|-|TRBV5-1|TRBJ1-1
CASSLEGDRGLTEAFF
TGCGCCAGCAGCTTGGAAGGGGACAGGGGGCTTACTGAAGCTTTCTTT
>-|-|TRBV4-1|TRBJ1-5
CASSQGGTGPYSNQPQHF
TGCGCCAGCAGCCAAGGAGGCACAGGGCCTTATAGCAATCAGCCCCAGCATTTT
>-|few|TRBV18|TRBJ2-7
CASSSSWGGEQYF
TGTGCCAGCTCATCCTCTTGGGGAGGCGAGCAGTACTTC
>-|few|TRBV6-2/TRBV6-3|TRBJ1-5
CASSWTVNQPQHF
TGTGCCAGCAGTTGGACAGTCAATCAGCCCCAGCATTTT
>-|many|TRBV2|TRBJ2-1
CASSGDSHNEQFF
TGTGCCAGCAGTGGAGACAGTCACAATGAGCAGTTCTTC
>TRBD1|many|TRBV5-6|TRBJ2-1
CASSRGTGWANEQFF
TGTGCCAGCAGCCGAGGGACAGGGTGGGCCAATGAGCAGTTCTTC
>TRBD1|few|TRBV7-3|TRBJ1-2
CASSLDRGNGYTF
TGTGCCAGCAGCTTAGACAGGGGAAATGGCTACACCTTC
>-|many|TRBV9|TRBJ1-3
CASSANTGTDTGNTIYF
TGTGCCAGCAGCGCAAACACCGGGACCGATACTGGAAACACCATATATTTT
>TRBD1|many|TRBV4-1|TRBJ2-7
CASSPPTGTGENEQYF
TGCGCCAGCAGCCCACCAACCGGGACAGGAGAGAACGAGCAGTACTTC
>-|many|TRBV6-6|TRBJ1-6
CASSYGSIQGSPLHF
TGTGCCAGCAGTTACGGGAGTATCCAGGGTTCACCCCTCCACTTT
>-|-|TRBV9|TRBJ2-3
CASSVVTHTDTQYF
TGTGCCAGCAGCGTAGTTACCCACACAGATACGCAGTATTTT
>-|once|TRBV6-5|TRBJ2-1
CASSHRVPTYNEQFF
TGTGCCAGCAGTCACAGGGTCCCAACCTACAATGAGCAGTTCTTC
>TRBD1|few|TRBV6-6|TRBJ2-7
CASKLRDRAHEQYF
TGTGCCAGCAAACTCCGGGACAGGGCCCACGAGCAGTACTTC
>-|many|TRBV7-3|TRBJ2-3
CASSPEGGQTDTQYF
TGTGCCAGCAGCCCGGAGGGGGGCCAGACAGATACGCAGTATTTT
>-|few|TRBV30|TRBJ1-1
CAWSLQGIGTEAFF
TGTGCCTGGAGTCTACAGGGTATCGGCACTGAAGCTTTCTTT
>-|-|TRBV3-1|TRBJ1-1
CASSQATDLNTEAFF
TGTGCCAGCAGCCAAGCGACAGACCTGAACACTGAAGCTTTCTTT
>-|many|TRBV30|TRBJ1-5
CAWSVGSSSNQPQHF
TGTGCCTGGAGTGTAGGTAGCAGCAGCAATCAGCCCCAGCATTTT
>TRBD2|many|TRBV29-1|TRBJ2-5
CSVLAGDQETQYF
TGCAGCGTCCTAGCGGGGGACCAAGAGACCCAGTACTTC
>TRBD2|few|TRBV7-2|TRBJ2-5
CASSWATSGGETQYF
TGTGCCAGCAGCTGGGCGACTAGCGGGGGAGAGACCCAGTACTTC
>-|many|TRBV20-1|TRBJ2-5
CSAPHTGAETQYF
TGCAGTGCTCCCCATACAGGAGCAGAGACCCAGTACTTC
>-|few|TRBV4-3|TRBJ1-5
CASSQGVVNQPQHF
TGCGCCAGCAGCCAAGGGGTTGTCAATCAGCCCCAGCATTTT
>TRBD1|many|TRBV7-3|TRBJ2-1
CASSWGPPGQGAGEQFF
TGTGCCAGCAGCTGGGGCCCTCCGGGACAGGGGGCTGGTGAGCAGTTCTTC
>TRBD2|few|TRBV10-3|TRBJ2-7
CAIIEGGVGEQYF
TGTGCCATCATTGAGGGAGGGGTCGGGGAGCAGTACTTC
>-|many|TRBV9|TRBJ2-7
CASSPWTFSDIFEQYF
TGTGCCAGCAGCCCCTGGACATTTTCTGACATTTTCGAGCAGTACTTC
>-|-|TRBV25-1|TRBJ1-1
CASSHVNGPTEAFF
TGTGCCAGCAGTCACGTGAACGGCCCCACTGAAGCTTTCTTT
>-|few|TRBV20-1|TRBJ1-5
CSASRSGQPQHF
TGCAGTGCTAGTCGTTCGGGTCAGCCCCAGCATTTT
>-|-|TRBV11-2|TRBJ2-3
CASSFLPGDSSTDTQYF
TGTGCCAGCAGCTTCCTGCCGGGAGACTCTAGCACAGATACGCAGTATTTT
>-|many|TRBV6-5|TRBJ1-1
CAAFRGGLLMNTEAFF
TGTGCCGCTTTCCGGGGGGGACTACTCATGAACACTGAAGCTTTCTTT
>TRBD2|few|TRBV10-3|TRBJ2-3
CAISDRTSPTVDTQYF
TGTGCCATCAGTGATCGGACTAGTCCCACCGTGGATACGCAGTATTTT
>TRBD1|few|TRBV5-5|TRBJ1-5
CASSPGQGDGYSNQPQHF
TGTGCCAGCAGTCCCGGACAGGGGGACGGATATAGCAATCAGCCCCAGCATTTT
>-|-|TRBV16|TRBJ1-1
CASSQSQGMVNTEAFF
TGTGCCAGCAGCCAATCACAGGGTATGGTGAACACTGAAGCTTTCTTT
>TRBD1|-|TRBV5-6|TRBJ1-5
CASSATGADDHF
TGTGCCAGCAGCGCGACAGGGGCTGATGACCATTTT
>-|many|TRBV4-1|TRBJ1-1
CASSYSNTEAFF
TGCGCCAGCAGCTACAGTAACACTGAAGCTTTCTTT
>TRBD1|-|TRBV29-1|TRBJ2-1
CSVEGQPYNEQFF
TGCAGCGTTGAGGGACAGCCCTACAATGAGCAGTTCTTC
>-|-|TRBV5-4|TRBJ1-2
CASSSDRRYGYTF
TGTGCCAGCAGCAGCGACAGGCGTTATGGCTACACCTTC
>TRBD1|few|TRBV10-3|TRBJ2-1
CAIRDRGWNEQFF
TGTGCCATCCGGGACAGGGGGTGGAATGAGCAGTTCTTC
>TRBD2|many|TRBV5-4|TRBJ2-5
CASTLPDSGGEETQYF
TGTGCCAGCACCCTCCCGGATTCGGGGGGGGAAGAGACCCAGTACTTC
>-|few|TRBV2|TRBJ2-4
CAGHGGVAKNIQYF
TGTGCCGGCCACGGAGGGGTAGCCAAAAACATTCAGTACTTC
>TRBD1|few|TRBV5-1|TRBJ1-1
CASSLQGGLSTEAFF
TGCGCCAGCAGCTTGCAGGGGGGGCTCTCCACTGAAGCTTTCTTT
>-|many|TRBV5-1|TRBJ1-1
CASSLADRNTEAFF
TGCGCCAGCAGCTTGGCCGACAGGAACACTGAAGCTTTCTTT
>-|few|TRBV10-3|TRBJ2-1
CAISEGGNEQFF
TGTGCCATCAGTGAGGGGGGAAATGAGCAGTTCTTC
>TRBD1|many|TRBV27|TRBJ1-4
CASSPLGGAGEKLFF
TGTGCCAGCAGTCCCCTAGGGGGCGCGGGTGAAAAACTGTTTTTT
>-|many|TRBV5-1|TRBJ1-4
CASSLAQGQSTNEKLFF
TGCGCCAGCAGCTTGGCGCAGGGGCAGTCAACTAATGAAAAACTGTTTTTT
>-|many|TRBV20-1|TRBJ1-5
CSAREGVGNQPQHF
TGCAGTGCTAGAGAAGGGGTCGGCAATCAGCCCCAGCATTTT
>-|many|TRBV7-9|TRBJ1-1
CASGDLTGEAFF
TGTGCCAGCGGGGATCTCACGGGCGAAGCTTTCTTT
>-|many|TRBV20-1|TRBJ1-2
CSARDQWTANYGYTF
TGCAGTGCTAGAGATCAATGGACAGCTAACTATGGCTACACCTTC
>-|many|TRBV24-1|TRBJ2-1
CATSDGSHSYNEQFF
TGTGCCACCAGTGATGGGTCTCATTCTTACAATGAGCAGTTCTTC
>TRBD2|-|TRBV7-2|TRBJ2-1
CASSRRTSGRSEQFF
TGTGCCAGCAGCCGACGAACTAGCGGGAGGAGTGAGCAGTTCTTC